This T cell receptor beta chain was captured by sequencing in a study of CD8+ T cells in alopecia areata listed by TCRdb under 2018. For the wider study: Treated patients were enrolled in an open-label pilot trial of oral tofacitinib, 5 to 10 mg twice daily, for moderate-to-severe alopecia areata. TCRbeta CDR3 regions were amplified by immunoSEQ multiplex PCR using 35 Vbeta forward and 13 Jbeta reverse primers. RNA came from the PAXgene miRNA kit for fixed scalp, the miRNeasy kit for PBMCs, and the RNeasy kit for mouse skin. Patients on tofacitinib were biopsied at baseline and after 4 and 24 weeks of treatment, and several of the patients also had a later scalp biopsy. Human TCRbeta sequencing covered scalp tissue and sorted CD4+ and CD8+ peripheral blood T cells from patchy and totalis/universalis alopecia areata patients and healthy controls. Tofacitinib was administered for 6 to 18 months, and 6 months of follow-up off drug were then conducted to assess delayed response and recurrence. To study T cell clonal expansion in alopecia areata, the researchers applied high-throughput TCRbeta sequencing to both the C3H/HeJ mouse model and human patients. Disease severity in treated patients was measured with the SALT score, which quantifies the percentage of affected scalp surface area. Scalp clonality was compared among normal scalp (n=4), patchy alopecia areata scalp (n=8), and alopecia totalis/universalis scalp (n=8). Findings and caveats that apply to the study as a whole: The treated cohort was small, with a single nonresponder, so links between baseline CD8+ expansion and response need larger studies. Scalp clonality and the number of expanded CD8+ clones among the top 100 scalp clones were significantly decreased by tofacitinib. Unlike mouse skin, where gammadelta T cells dominate, normal human skin contains resident alphabeta T cells that get sequenced too, which complicates analysis of the scalp TCR repertoire. Lesional scalp, especially in alopecia totalis/universalis, showed higher clonality and more expanded CD8+ clones than normal scalp, suggesting antigenic drive. Shared TCR sequences between patients were less evident than in mice, which may be partly attributable to HLA diversity in the patient population. During tofacitinib treatment, many expanded lesional clones stuck around in both scalp and blood, and this persistence may partly explain why relapse happens after treatment is stopped.

The V end loses 6 bases and the J end loses 1 base, and a stretch of 10 bases separates them. Taken from the germline V gene, the CDR1 and CDR2 loops are MNHEY and SVGAGI. From the cysteine through the phenylalanine, the CDR3 covers 14 amino acids. This entry keeps only the CDR3 DNA: 42 bases, framed from base 1. In the paper's terms, the time point label means: around 4 weeks on oral tofacitinib. The treatment or condition label here, explained by the study, means: oral pan-JAK inhibitor, 5-10 mg twice daily. Lesional scalp punch biopsies and peripheral blood were collected from alopecia areata patients. PBMCs were separated by density centrifugation and stained for CD3, CD4 and CD8, after which CD4+ and CD8+ T cells were sorted on a FACSAria. About this clone itself: Its antigen remains unidentified. No quality values exist for individual bases; no much larger clone is one base distant.

Preparation of the library involved the immunoSEQ multiplex PCR assay. To provide template for TCR sequencing, every sample had RNA extracted and reverse transcribed into cDNA. First-strand cDNA was synthesized with SuperScript III using a 2:1 mix of oligo-dT and random hexamers. A synthetic immune receptor repertoire was used to gauge amplification bias, and whatever bias remained was removed computationally. Processing in the source paper ran as follows. Raw reads were preprocessed for error removal, and CDR3 was defined according to IMGT conventions as running from the conserved cysteine to phenylalanine. To get clonality, Shannon entropy was normalized by log2 of the number of productive unique TCRs and the result was subtracted from 1. Whether each scalp clone was CD4 or CD8 was inferred by checking scalp TCRbeta sequences against the CD4 and CD8 repertoires from sorted blood. TCRdb retrieved this table from immuneACCESS and kept in-frame rearrangements only. Not all clones are present; in checked studies, unresolved V genes account for under half, and no reason is known for the remainder. That table furnishes V, J and clone size, whereas the DNA furnished D and trimming. In all, the sample holds 130,000 to 150,000 clones, and 80% to 90% of those were seen once. The ten largest account for 20% to 25% of the sample.

The chain employs TRBV6-5 and TRBJ1-5; the D gene cannot be resolved reliably. This sequence originates from a human donor with alopecia areata. Sequenced material: CD8+ T cells sorted from blood, taken at week 4, from a patient treated with tofacitinib. The CDR3 here reads CASSPSESNQPQHF. The DNA reads as follows: TGTGCCAGCAGCCCCTCAGAGAGCAATCAGCCCCAGCATTTT.